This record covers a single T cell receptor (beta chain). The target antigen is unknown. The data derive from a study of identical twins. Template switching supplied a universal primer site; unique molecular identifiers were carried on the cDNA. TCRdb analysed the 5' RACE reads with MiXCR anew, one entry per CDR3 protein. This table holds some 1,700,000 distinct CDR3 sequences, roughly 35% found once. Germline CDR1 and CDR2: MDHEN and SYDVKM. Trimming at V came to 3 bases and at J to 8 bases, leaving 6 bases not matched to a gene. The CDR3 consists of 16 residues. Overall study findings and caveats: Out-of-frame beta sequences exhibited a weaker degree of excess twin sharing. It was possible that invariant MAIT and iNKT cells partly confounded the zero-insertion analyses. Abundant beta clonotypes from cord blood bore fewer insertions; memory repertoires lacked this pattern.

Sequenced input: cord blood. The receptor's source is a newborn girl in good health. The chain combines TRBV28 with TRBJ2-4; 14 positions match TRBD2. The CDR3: CASSLGLAGVRDIQYF. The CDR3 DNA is TGTGCCAGCAGTTTGGGACTAGCGGGAGTACGAGACATTCAGTACTTC. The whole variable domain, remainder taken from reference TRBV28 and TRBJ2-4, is DVKVTQSSRYLVKRTGEKVFLECVQDMDHENMFWYRQDPGLGLRLIYFSYDVKMKEKGDIPEGYSVSREKKERFSLILESASTNQTSMYLCASSLGLAGVRDIQYFGAGTRLSVL.